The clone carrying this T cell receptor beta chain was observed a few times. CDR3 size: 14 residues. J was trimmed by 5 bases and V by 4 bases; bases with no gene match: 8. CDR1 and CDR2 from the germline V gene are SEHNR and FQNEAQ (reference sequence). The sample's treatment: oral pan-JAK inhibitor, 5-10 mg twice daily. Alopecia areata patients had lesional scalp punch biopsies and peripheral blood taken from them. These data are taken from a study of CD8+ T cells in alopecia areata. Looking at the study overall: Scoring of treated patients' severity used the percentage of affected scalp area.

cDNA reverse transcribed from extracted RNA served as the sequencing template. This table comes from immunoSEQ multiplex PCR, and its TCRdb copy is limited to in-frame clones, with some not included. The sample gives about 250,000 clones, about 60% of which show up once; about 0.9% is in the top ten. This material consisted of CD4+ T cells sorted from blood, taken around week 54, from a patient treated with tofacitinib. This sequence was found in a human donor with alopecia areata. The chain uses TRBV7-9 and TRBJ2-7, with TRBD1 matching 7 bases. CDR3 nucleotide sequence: TGTGCCAGCAGCTCGCCGGGACAGCCCCACGAGCAGTACTTC. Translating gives CASSSPGQPHEQYF.